This TCR beta chain appears in the sequencing data of a study of T cells in women clearing cervical HPV infection. The repertoire was sequenced with immunoSEQ multiplex PCR; TCRdb's copy has only in-frame clones and lacks some. The table lists 20,000 to 25,000 clones. As regards this clone: Its antigen remains unknown. The read gets to within 3 residues of the CDR3 end, and the germline J gene fills in the rest.

Each participant carried one incident cervical HPV16 infection only. Findings and caveats of the study: Richness differences could reflect unmeasured T-cell content per sample.

This CDR3 spans 16 amino acids. Trimming took 6 bases from V and 5 from J; bases not matched to a gene: 17. Germline V lookup: CDR1 GTSNPN, CDR2 SVGIG (reference sequence). What was sequenced was blood buffy coat. The gene calls are TRBV30 and TRBJ2-7; 9 nucleotides align to TRBD2. The sequence derives from a woman between 18 and 69 years old with a cervical HPV16 infection that either progressed to CIN3+ or cleared (not recorded which). CDR3 bases read: TGTGCCTGCCCCCGGGTGGCGGGAGGGCCAGGAAACGAG. As protein: CACPRVAGGPGNE. The full CDR3 is CACPRVAGGPGNEQYF.